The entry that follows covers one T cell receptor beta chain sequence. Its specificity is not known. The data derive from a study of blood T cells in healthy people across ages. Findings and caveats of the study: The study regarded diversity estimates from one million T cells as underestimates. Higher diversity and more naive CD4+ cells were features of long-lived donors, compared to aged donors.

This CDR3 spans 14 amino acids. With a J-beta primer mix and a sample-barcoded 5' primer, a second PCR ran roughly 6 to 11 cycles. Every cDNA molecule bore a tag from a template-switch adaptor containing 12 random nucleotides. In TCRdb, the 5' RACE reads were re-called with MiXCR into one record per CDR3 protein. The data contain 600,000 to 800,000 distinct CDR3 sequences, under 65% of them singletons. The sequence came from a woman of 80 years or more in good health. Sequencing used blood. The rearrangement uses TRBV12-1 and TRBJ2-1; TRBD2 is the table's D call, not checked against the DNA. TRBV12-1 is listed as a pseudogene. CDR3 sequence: CASTPSGLNNEQFF. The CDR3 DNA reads TGTGCCAGCACCCCAAGCGGGCTAAACAATGAGCAGTTCTTC.